These 26 T cell receptor beta chains originate from one sample sequenced in a study of T cell clones after liver transplantation. Produced via immunoSEQ multiplex PCR; TCRdb's table is partial and in-frame only. The table has over 70,000 clones, about four fifths seen once. Here the sequenced sample was CD4+ T cells from blood, taken 12 months after liver transplant. The receptors stem from a human patient who received a liver transplant. Part of the T cells may come from the graft donor.

The V and J genes are TRBV15 and TRBJ2-7; the D gene is possibly TRBD1 (6 bases). The germline V gene has CDR1 LNHNV and CDR2 YYDKDF (reference sequence). The CDR3 spans 15 residues. The ends were cut back, 0 bases at V and 3 bases at J, with 12 bases in the middle. The chain's CDR3 is CATSRDKPGVYEQYF. CDR3 DNA sequence: TGTGCCACCAGCAGAGATAAACCAGGGGTCTACGAGCAGTACTTC.

The rearrangement links TRBV11-2 to TRBJ2-3; D unresolved. Trimming stripped 1 base from V and 2 bases from J, with 10 bases between. The CDR3 has 15 residues. Germline assignment: CDR1 SGHAT and CDR2 FQNNGV. Here the CDR3 reads CASSLAIGFTDTQYF. The CDR3 nucleotides read TGTGCCAGCAGCTTAGCGATAGGTTTCACAGATACGCAGTATTTT.

The chain recombines TRBV4-3 with TRBJ1-1, with 7 bases that match TRBD1. V lost 4 bases and J lost 4; bases outside the gene matches: 6. The germline V gene has CDR1 LGHNA and CDR2 YSLEER. CDR3 length: 14 amino acids. The CDR3 here is CASSLQGEGTEAFF. Here the CDR3 DNA reads TGCGCCAGCAGCCTTCAGGGGGAGGGCACTGAAGCTTTCTTT.

J is TRBJ2-7 and V is TRBV19; D uncertain. This CDR3 spans 13 amino acids. CDR1 and CDR2 from the germline V gene are LNHDA and SQIVND (reference sequence). Trimming pared 10 bases from V and 3 bases from J, leaving 16 bases between. The CDR3 coding sequence is TGTGCCACCTCGCCGAATCCGGACTACGAGCAGTACTTC. The encoded protein is CATSPNPDYEQYF.

In regard to this clone: Since the CDR3 does not end with the conserved phenylalanine or tryptophan, this likely comes from a read error. Because the CDR3's place on the DNA is in doubt, the DNA is left out and the CDR3 is given as listed by TCRdb. The chain recombines TRBV27 with TRBJ1-1. CDR1 is MNHEY, CDR2 SMNVEV, per germline (reference sequence). Including both end residues, the CDR3 is 11 amino acids long. CDR3 residues: CASSLRGVGGL.

This chain links TRBV9 with TRBJ1-2, with D unresolved. The V gene lost 4 bases and the J gene lost 4 bases, with 11 bases spanning the gap. The germline V gene has CDR1 SGDLS and CDR2 YYNGEE. This CDR3 spans 13 amino acids. CDR3 in DNA: TGTGCCAGCAGCCCCATGCGGCCCTATGGCTACACCTTC. It specifies CASSPMRPYGYTF.

The CDR3 sequence is CASSFRQGLRPSGNTIYF. CDR3 nucleotides: TGTGCCAGCAGTTTCCGCCAAGGACTACGCCCCTCTGGAAACACCATATATTTT. J is TRBJ1-3 and V is TRBV28; D is uncertain. Per the germline V gene, CDR1 is MDHEN and CDR2 is SYDVKM. V was pared by 3 bases and J by 0 bases, with 18 bases between. The CDR3 sequence is 18 residues long.

The rearrangement links TRBV9 to TRBJ2-2; TRBD1 aligns across 7 bases. The length of the CDR3 is 15 residues. Germline V gives CDR1 SGDLS, CDR2 YYNGEE. V lost 4 bases and J lost 3; bases outside the gene matches: 6. CDR3 amino acids: CASSLTGLDTGELFF. CDR3 sequence (DNA): TGTGCCAGCAGCCTGACAGGGTTGGACACCGGGGAGCTGTTTTTT.

This chain uses TRBV28 with TRBJ1-3; no reliable D call. The CDR3 covers 16 residues. CDR1 and CDR2 from the germline V gene are MDHEN and SYDVKM. Trimming pared 3 bases from V and 0 bases from J, leaving 12 bases between. The CDR3 DNA is TGTGCCAGCAGTTTGGGTGGGGTACTCTCTGGAAACACCATATATTTT. Translation: CASSLGGVLSGNTIYF.

This clone was counted between two and nine times. Other DNA sequences in this specimen translate into the identical CDR3. For the CDR3, the DNA is TGCGCCAGCAGCTTGTCCGGGACTACCTACAATGAGCAGTTCTTC. Protein sequence: CASSLSGTTYNEQFF. The chain has TRBV5-1 and TRBJ2-1; 7 bases line up with TRBD2. J was trimmed by 2 bases and V by 1 base; bases with no gene match: 3. CDR3 size: 15 residues. The germline CDR1 and CDR2 sequences are SGHRS and YFSETQ.

The genes are TRBV11-2 and TRBJ2-7; TRBD2 agrees at 11 bases. CDR3 length: 18 residues. The germline V gene encodes CDR1 SGHAT and CDR2 FQNNGV. V gave up 5 bases and J gave up 0 bases; unmatched junction bases: 12. The DNA of the CDR3 is TGTGCCAGCAGCAAACTAGCGGGAGCGGGTGGGGTCTCCTACGAGCAGTACTTC. It translates to CASSKLAGAGGVSYEQYF.

The chain links TRBV11-1 to TRBJ2-3; no definite D call. This CDR3 is built from 15 residues. Germline V gene lookup returns CDR1 SGHAT and CDR2 FQDESV (reference sequence). The V end was cut by 1 base, the J end by 2 bases, with 10 bases between. The CDR3 here is CASSLVDPSTDTQYF. For the CDR3, the DNA is TGTGCCAGCAGCTTAGTGGACCCTTCCACAGATACGCAGTATTTT.

The chain joins TRBV5-1 to TRBJ2-3; perhaps TRBD1 as D (6 bases). V dropped 1 base and J dropped 2 bases, with 14 bases sitting between them. CDR1 is SGHRS and CDR2 is YFSETQ in the germline V gene. The CDR3 runs to 16 residues. The CDR3 DNA is TGCGCCAGCAGCTTGATAGTGGGGGCCCCCACAGATACGCAGTATTTT. Translating it yields CASSLIVGAPTDTQYF. Complete variable domain (other parts from reference TRBV5-1 and TRBJ2-3): KAGVTQTPRYLIKTRGQQVTLSCSPISGHRSVSWYQQTPGQGLQFLFEYFSETQRNKGNFPGRFSGRQFSNSRSEMNVSTLELGDSALYLCASSLIVGAPTDTQYFGPGTRLTVL.

This clone was seen a handful of times. The V and J genes are TRBV27 and TRBJ1-5; no firm D call. The CDR3 totals 15 residues. The V gene lost 5 bases and the J gene lost 5 bases, with 16 bases spanning the gap. Germline values: CDR1 MNHEY, CDR2 SMNVEV (reference sequence). The CDR3: CASSTPGRAHQPQHF. DNA of the CDR3: TGTGCCAGCAGTACCCCCGGCAGAGCCCATCAGCCCCAGCATTTT.

The chain has TRBV5-6 and TRBJ2-5, with 9 positions matching TRBD1. CDR1 is SGHDT and CDR2 is YYEEEE in the germline V gene. Unmatched junction bases numbered 9, after V lost 4 bases and J lost 5 bases. The CDR3 contains 15 residues. The CDR3 sequence is CASSRRRTGEETQYF. In nucleotides, the CDR3 is TGTGCCAGCAGCCGCAGGCGGACAGGGGAGGAGACCCAGTACTTC.

V and J are TRBV5-4 and TRBJ2-5; 8 nucleotides align to TRBD1. V lost 4 bases and J lost 2; bases outside the gene matches: 4. CDR1 and CDR2 from the germline V gene are SGHNT and YYREEE (reference sequence). The CDR3 is made up of 14 amino acids. In DNA form, the CDR3 reads TGTGCCAGCAGCCCGGGGACAGGTCAAGAGACCCAGTACTTC. This translates into CASSPGTGQETQYF.

The chain combines TRBV28 with TRBJ1-5; D might be TRBD1 (5 bases). CDR1 is MDHEN and CDR2 is SYDVKM in the germline V gene. The ends were cut back, 7 bases at V and 12 bases at J, with 22 bases in the middle. There are 14 residues in the CDR3. CDR3 loop: CASISRGNQPYQHF. DNA of the CDR3: TGTGCCAGCATCTCGAGGGGAAATCAGCCCTACCAGCATTTT.

This chain uses TRBV15 with TRBJ1-5; D is undetermined. Germline V gene sequence: CDR1 LNHNV, CDR2 YYDKDF (reference sequence). CDR3 length equals 15 residues. V gave up 1 base and J gave up 5 bases, with 12 bases separating them. CDR3 in amino acids: CATSRAKGSHQPQHF. The CDR3 DNA sequence: TGTGCCACCAGCAGAGCAAAAGGATCACATCAGCCCCAGCATTTT. Full variable domain (remainder filled in from reference TRBV15 and TRBJ1-5): DAMVIQNPRYQVTQFGKPVTLSCSQTLNHNVMYWYQQKSSQAPKLLFHYYDKDFNNEADTPDNFQSRRPNTSFCFLDIRSPGLGDTAMYLCATSRAKGSHQPQHFGDGTRLSIL.

The chain is built from TRBV18 and TRBJ1-1; 9 bases map to TRBD1. The CDR3 runs 14 residues. J lost 3 bases, V lost 7 bases, and 6 bases had no gene match. Germline CDR1 reads KGHSH; CDR2 reads LQKENI. As DNA, the CDR3 is TGTGCCAGCTTCACGACAGGGGGAGACACTGAAGCTTTCTTT. It is translated as CASFTTGGDTEAFF. The full variable domain, its missing parts supplied by reference TRBV18 and TRBJ1-1, is NAGVMQNPRHLVRRRGQEARLRCSPMKGHSHVYWYRQLPEEGLKFMVYLQKENIIDESGMPKERFSAEFPKEGPSILRIQQVVRGDSAAYFCASFTTGGDTEAFFGQGTRLTVV.

This clone was recorded once. DNA of the CDR3: TGTGCCAGCAGTGAAGGGAACCAAGAGACCCAGTACTTC. Amino acids: CASSEGNQETQYF. The chain joins TRBV6-1 to TRBJ2-5; D is undetermined. V shed 1 base and J shed 0 bases, with 3 bases lying between them. The germline V gene has CDR1 MNHNS and CDR2 SASEGT. CDR3 length: 13 residues.

The chain employs TRBV30 and TRBJ2-2; D is unclear. The CDR3 spans 12 residues. The V gene's germline CDR1 is GTSNPN and CDR2 SVGIG (reference sequence). Trimming shortened V by 0 bases and J by 2 bases, and 1 base separated the two germline ends. The DNA of the CDR3 is TGTGCCTGGAGTGTCAACACCGGGGAGCTGTTTTTT. Amino acids: CAWSVNTGELFF.

The V gene is TRBV2, the J gene TRBJ1-5; unclear D gene. V shed 3 bases and J shed 4 bases, with 22 bases lying between them. Looked up from germline, CDR1 is SNHLY and CDR2 is FYNNEI. This CDR3 region has 18 residues. CDR3: CASSDVAISELVNQPQHF. The CDR3 DNA reads as TGTGCCAGCAGTGATGTGGCGATTTCGGAATTAGTTAATCAGCCCCAGCATTTT. The full variable domain, completed using reference TRBV2 and TRBJ1-5, is EPEVTQTPSHQVTQMGQEVILRCVPISNHLYFYWYRQILGQKVEFLVSFYNNEISEKSEIFDDQFSVERPDGSNFTLKIRSTKLEDSAMYFCASSDVAISELVNQPQHFGDGTRLSIL.

The V gene is TRBV9, the J gene TRBJ2-1; 9 positions match TRBD2. Trimming at V came to 2 bases and at J to 6 bases, leaving 6 bases not matched to a gene. Looked up from germline, CDR1 is SGDLS and CDR2 is YYNGEE. The CDR3 is 15 amino acids. The CDR3 region has the DNA TGTGCCAGCAGCGTCCAAGCGGGGGGATTCAATGAGCAGTTCTTC. This gives the protein CASSVQAGGFNEQFF.

V usage is TRBV5-6 and J usage is TRBJ1-2; TRBD1 might be the D (6 bases). Trimming took off 4 bases at V and 4 bases at J, with 17 bases between the two ends. Germline lookup yields CDR1 SGHDT and CDR2 YYEEEE. The CDR3 spans 15 residues. The CDR3 loop reads CASSPTTRGSYGYTF. DNA of the CDR3: TGTGCCAGCAGCCCCACCACCAGGGGCTCCTATGGCTACACCTTC.

This chain's CDR3 is CASSIEVGAGSSYEQYF. CDR3 in DNA: TGCGCCAGCAGTATTGAAGTCGGAGCGGGGAGCTCCTACGAGCAGTACTTC. J is TRBJ2-7 and V is TRBV5-1; 7 bases are shared with TRBD2. The CDR3 is 17 residues long. After removal of 5 bases from V and 0 bases from J, the junction contained 14 bases not matched to a gene. From germline, CDR1 is SGHRS and CDR2 YFSETQ.

The chain employs TRBV28 and TRBJ2-7; D tentatively reads TRBD1 or TRBD2 (6 bases each). Germline loops: CDR1 MDHEN, CDR2 SYDVKM. Trimming stripped 5 bases from V and 6 bases from J, with 23 bases between. The CDR3 length is 16 residues. CDR3 protein: CASSGQPGLPRSEQYF. CDR3 DNA sequence: TGTGCCAGCAGTGGACAGCCGGGACTCCCGAGGAGCGAGCAGTACTTC.